This is a list of T cell receptor beta chains from one sample in a study of OX40 agonist ivuxolimab in advanced cancers. Produced via immunoSEQ multiplex PCR; TCRdb's table is partial and in-frame only. The sample consists of about 61,000 clones, about nine tenths of them appearing once. This sample comprised CD4+ or CD8+ T cells sorted from blood, obtained in a trial of the OX40 agonist ivuxolimab. These receptors all stem from an adult with an advanced solid tumor such as melanoma, head and neck, liver or kidney cancer. Both conserved end residues are part of each CDR3. The D gene is left open where the match is weak. Not all rows give a size; the values are once, few, many and, for expanded clones, a class.

V,size,D,J,DNA,CDR3
TRBV29-1,.,.,TRBJ1-2,TGCAGCGTTGTCAGGGGTTCGAAACGGGGGCACTATGGCTACACCTTC,CSVVRGSKRGHYGYTF
TRBV11-2,.,TRBD2,TRBJ2-1,TGTGCCAGCAGCTTATTCCCTAGCGGGAGGGTTGATGAGCAGTTCTTC,CASSLFPSGRVDEQFF
TRBV5-6,.,TRBD1,TRBJ1-5,TGTGCCACCAAACGAGGGACAGGGCTCAATCAGCCCCAGCATTTT,CATKRGTGLNQPQHF
TRBV7-8,.,TRBD2,TRBJ2-1,TGTGCCAGCAGCTTATCGGGAGGGCCAAATGAGCAGTTCTTC,CASSLSGGPNEQFF
TRBV9,.,TRBD1,TRBJ1-2,TGTGCCAGCAGCGCGGCAGGGACAGGGTACTATGGCTACACCTTC,CASSAAGTGYYGYTF
TRBV13,.,TRBD2,TRBJ2-1,TGTGCCAGCAGCCCCGGGACTAGCGGGAGGGCCTACAATGAGCAGTTCTTC,CASSPGTSGRAYNEQFF
TRBV9,.,TRBD1,TRBJ1-4,TGTGCCAACCAGCGGACAGGCCAAGGAAAACTGTTTTTT,CANQRTGQGKLFF
TRBV6-6,.,.,TRBJ2-3,TGTGCCAGCAGTTACCTCACGACAGATACGCAGTATTTT,CASSYLTTDTQYF
TRBV29-1,.,TRBD2,TRBJ2-1,TGCAGCGTTGAAGACGGGACTAGCGGGAGCAATGAGCAGTTCTTC,CSVEDGTSGSNEQFF
TRBV6-1,.,TRBD1,TRBJ2-3,TGTGCCAGCAGTGAATTGAGGGACAGGGGCACAGATACGCAGTATTTT,CASSELRDRGTDTQYF
TRBV12-5,few,TRBD1,TRBJ1-5,TGTGCTAGTGGTTTGGTGACGACAGGGGACCCCAATCAGCCCCAGCATTTT,CASGLVTTGDPNQPQHF
TRBV6-5,.,.,TRBJ1-2,TGTGCCAGCAGTTCTCGGGGGGGAGCTAACTATGGCTACACCTTC,CASSSRGGANYGYTF
TRBV7-8,.,.,TRBJ2-2,TGTGCCAGCAGCTTATTTCAGGGAGGTAACGGGGAGCTGTTTTTT,CASSLFQGGNGELFF
TRBV30,few,.,TRBJ1-1,TGTGCCTGGAGTTGGGGTGGGGGAGATACTGAAGCTTTCTTT,CAWSWGGGDTEAFF
TRBV6-5,.,TRBD2,TRBJ2-3,TGTGCGGCGGGAGGCTCCCCAGATACGCAGTATTTT,CAAGGSPDTQYF
TRBV4-2,.,.,TRBJ2-3,TGTGCCAGCAGCCAAGAGGGGCCTATTACGCAGTATTTT,CASSQEGPITQYF
TRBV2,.,.,TRBJ2-7,TGTGCCAGCAGTGAAACGGGACGGGGCGCCTACGAGCAGTACTTC,CASSETGRGAYEQYF
TRBV7-9,.,TRBD2,TRBJ2-5,TGTGCCAGCACCGGCGGGAGGGGAGGAGAGACCCAGTACTTC,CASTGGRGGETQYF
TRBV2,.,TRBD2,TRBJ2-1,TGTGCCAGCAGTGAAGGGCGCGGGAGCTCCTACAATGAGCAGTTCTTC,CASSEGRGSSYNEQFF
TRBV27,.,.,TRBJ1-1,TGTGCCAGCAGTTTAGGGAGCGTGTACACTGAAGCTTTCTTT,CASSLGSVYTEAFF
TRBV7-2,.,.,TRBJ1-2,TGTGCCAGCAGCTTCGTCGGAAACTATGGCTACACCTTC,CASSFVGNYGYTF
TRBV5-4,.,TRBD2,TRBJ2-1,TGTGCCAGCCGAATAGCGGGAAGCTCCTACAATGAGCAGTTCTTC,CASRIAGSSYNEQFF
TRBV27,.,.,TRBJ2-1,TGTGCCAGCAGTTTATCGCTTAGTGTCGTGGGAAATGAGCAGTTCTTC,CASSLSLSVVGNEQFF
TRBV14,.,TRBD1,TRBJ1-6,TGTGCCAGCAGCCAAAACCAGGGGGCGACCCTCCACTTT,CASSQNQGATLHF